This TCR beta chain was found in a study of regulatory T cells in long-lasting Graves disease. Broader study findings: Lower TCR diversity was seen in persistent Graves' patients than in newly diagnosed ones.

Described time point: newly diagnosed GD, antithyroid drugs for less than 3 months. The TCR library used RNA extracted from PBMCs. Trimming shortened V by 0 bases and J by 0 bases, and 11 bases separated the two germline ends. The CDR3 loop spans 16 amino acids. Per germline, CDR1 SGDLS and CDR2 YYNGEE. This clonotype was observed a few times. Its antigen remains unknown. Combining iRepertoire HTBI primers with Arm-PCR of CDR3 regions, the authors built TCR beta libraries. A single record per CDR3 protein comes from TCRdb applying MiXCR to the multiplex PCR reads. This table has 450,000 to 650,000 distinct CDR3 sequences, more than 15% appearing once. The same sample was also studied in work on T cells in Graves' hyperthyroidism and ophthalmopathy. From that second work: These patients, aged 18 to 65, had recently diagnosed hyperthyroidism lasting under 2 months. First-round RT-PCR with HTBI primers amplified the TCR CDR3 region. Model-based prediction identified ophthalmopathy a median roughly six months prior to its onset.

Material: peripheral blood mononuclear cells (PBMCs), obtained at new diagnosis, from a patient treated with antithyroid drugs. This chain uses TRBV9 with TRBJ2-3; D gene uncertain. This TCR was recovered from a woman aged 35 to 60 with Graves disease. The CDR3 protein is CASSVGAFASTDTQYF. CDR3 nucleotide sequence: TGTGCCAGCAGCGTAGGTGCTTTTGCTAGCACAGATACGCAGTATTTT.